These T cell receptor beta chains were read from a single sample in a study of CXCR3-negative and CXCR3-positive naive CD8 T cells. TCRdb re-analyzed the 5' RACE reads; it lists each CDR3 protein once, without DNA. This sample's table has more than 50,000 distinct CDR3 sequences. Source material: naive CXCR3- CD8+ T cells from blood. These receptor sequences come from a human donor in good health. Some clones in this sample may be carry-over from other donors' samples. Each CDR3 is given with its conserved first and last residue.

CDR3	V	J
CASSPEGETQYF	TRBV14	TRBJ2-5
CASSQTRGGTDTQYF	TRBV3-1	TRBJ2-3
CSATPWGIITPGSCFF	TRBV20-1	TRBJ2-2
CASSEGAPSTRPYNEQFF	TRBV6-1	TRBJ2-1
CSVIPYLAEETQYF	TRBV29-1	TRBJ2-5
CASSCSLNTEAFF	TRBV21-1	TRBJ1-1
CASSFTQTDNEQFF	TRBV12-3/TRBV12-4	TRBJ2-1
CASSLETGDQPQHF	TRBV7-6	TRBJ1-5
CASSEYSGIVYEQYF	TRBV2	TRBJ2-7
CASSLVAGTDTQYF	TRBV11-3	TRBJ2-3